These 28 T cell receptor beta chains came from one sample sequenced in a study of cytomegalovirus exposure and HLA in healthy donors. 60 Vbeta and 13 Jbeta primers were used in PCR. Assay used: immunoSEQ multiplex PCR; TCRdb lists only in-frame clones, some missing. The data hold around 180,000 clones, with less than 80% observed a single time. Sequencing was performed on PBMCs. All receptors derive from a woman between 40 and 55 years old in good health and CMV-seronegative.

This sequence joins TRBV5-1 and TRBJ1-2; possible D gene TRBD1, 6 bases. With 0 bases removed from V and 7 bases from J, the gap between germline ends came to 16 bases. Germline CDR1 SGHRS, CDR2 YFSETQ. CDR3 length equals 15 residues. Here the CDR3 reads CASSLERGGAFGYTF. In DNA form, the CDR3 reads TGCGCCAGCAGCTTGGAAAGGGGGGGCGCTTTTGGCTACACCTTC. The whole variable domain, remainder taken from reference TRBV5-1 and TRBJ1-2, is KAGVTQTPRYLIKTRGQQVTLSCSPISGHRSVSWYQQTPGQGLQFLFEYFSETQRNKGNFPGRFSGRQFSNSRSEMNVSTLELGDSALYLCASSLERGGAFGYTFGSGTRLTVV.

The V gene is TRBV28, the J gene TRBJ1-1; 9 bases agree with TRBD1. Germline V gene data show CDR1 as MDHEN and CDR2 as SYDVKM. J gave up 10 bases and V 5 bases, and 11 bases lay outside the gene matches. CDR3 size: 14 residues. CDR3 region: CASSAAYRGQRAFF. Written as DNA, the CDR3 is TGTGCCAGCAGTGCGGCTTACAGGGGGCAAAGAGCTTTCTTT.

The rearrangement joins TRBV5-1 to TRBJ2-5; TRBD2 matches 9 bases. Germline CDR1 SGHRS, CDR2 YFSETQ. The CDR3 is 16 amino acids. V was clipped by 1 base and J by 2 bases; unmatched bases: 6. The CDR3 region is CASSLTGTSGQETQYF. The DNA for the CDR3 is TGCGCCAGCAGCTTGACGGGTACTAGCGGGCAAGAGACCCAGTACTTC.

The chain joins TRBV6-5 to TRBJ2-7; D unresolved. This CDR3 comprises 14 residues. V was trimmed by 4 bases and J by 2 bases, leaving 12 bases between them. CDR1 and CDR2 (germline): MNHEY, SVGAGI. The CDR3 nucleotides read TGTGCCAGCAGTTTACTAAGAGCAGCCTACGAGCAGTACTTC. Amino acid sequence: CASSLLRAAYEQYF.

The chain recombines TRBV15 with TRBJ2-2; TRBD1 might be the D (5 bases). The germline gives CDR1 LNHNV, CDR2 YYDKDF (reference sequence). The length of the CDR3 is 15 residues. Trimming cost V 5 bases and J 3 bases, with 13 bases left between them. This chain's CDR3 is CATSSRGSHTGELFF. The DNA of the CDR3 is TGTGCCACCAGCTCAAGGGGTAGCCACACCGGGGAGCTGTTTTTT.

CDR3 residues: CASSLKRTGGQPQHF. CDR3 nucleotide sequence: TGTGCCAGCAGCCTAAAACGGACAGGGGGACAGCCCCAGCATTTT. This rearrangement joins TRBV11-3 to TRBJ1-5; TRBD1 aligns across 10 bases. The CDR3 runs 15 residues. Germline-derived CDR1 and CDR2 are SGHNT and YENEEA. After removal of 5 bases from V and 7 bases from J, the junction contained 8 bases not matched to a gene.

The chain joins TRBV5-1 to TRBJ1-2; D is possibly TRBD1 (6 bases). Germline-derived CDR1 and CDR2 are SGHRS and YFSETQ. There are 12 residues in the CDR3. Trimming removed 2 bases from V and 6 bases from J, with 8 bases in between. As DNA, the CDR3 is TGCGCCAGCAGCTTACAGGGTGATGGCTACACCTTC. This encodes CASSLQGDGYTF.

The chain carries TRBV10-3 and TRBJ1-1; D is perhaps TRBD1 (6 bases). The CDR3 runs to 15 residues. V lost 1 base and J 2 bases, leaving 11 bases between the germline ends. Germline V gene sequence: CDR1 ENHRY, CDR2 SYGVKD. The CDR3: CAISEFQGSNTEAFF. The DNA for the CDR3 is TGTGCCATCAGTGAGTTCCAGGGGTCTAACACTGAAGCTTTCTTT.

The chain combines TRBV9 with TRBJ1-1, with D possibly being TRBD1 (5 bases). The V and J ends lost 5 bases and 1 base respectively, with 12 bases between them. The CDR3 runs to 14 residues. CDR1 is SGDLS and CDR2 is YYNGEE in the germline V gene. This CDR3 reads CASSREGANTEAFF. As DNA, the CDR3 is TGTGCCAGCAGTAGGGAAGGGGCGAACACTGAAGCTTTCTTT.

CDR3 loop: CSYWTGEGYTF. The CDR3 DNA sequence: TGCAGCTATTGGACAGGGGAAGGCTACACCTTC. This chain joins TRBV29-1 and TRBJ1-2; 9 nucleotides align to TRBD1. Losses at the gene ends were 8 bases for V and 8 bases for J; bases not matched to a gene: 6. The CDR3 is made up of 11 amino acids. CDR1 is SQVTM and CDR2 is ANQGSEA in the germline V gene.

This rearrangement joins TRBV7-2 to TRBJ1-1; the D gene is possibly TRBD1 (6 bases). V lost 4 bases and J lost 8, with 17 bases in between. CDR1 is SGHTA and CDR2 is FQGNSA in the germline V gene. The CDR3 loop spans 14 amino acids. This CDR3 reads CASSWKIQGTEAFF. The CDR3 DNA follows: TGTGCCAGCAGCTGGAAGATACAGGGTACGGAAGCTTTCTTT.

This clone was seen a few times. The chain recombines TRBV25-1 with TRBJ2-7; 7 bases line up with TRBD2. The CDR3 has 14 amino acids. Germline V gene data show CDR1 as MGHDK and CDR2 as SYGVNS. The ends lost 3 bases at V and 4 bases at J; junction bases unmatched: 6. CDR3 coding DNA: TGTGCCAGCAGTGATACGGGGGGAAGGTACGAGCAGTACTTC. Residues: CASSDTGGRYEQYF.

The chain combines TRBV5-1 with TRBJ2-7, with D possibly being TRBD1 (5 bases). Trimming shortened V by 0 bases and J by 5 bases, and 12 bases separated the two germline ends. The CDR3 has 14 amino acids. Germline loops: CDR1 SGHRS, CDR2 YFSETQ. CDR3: CASSLGQGIHEQYF. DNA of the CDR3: TGCGCCAGCAGCTTGGGGCAGGGTATCCACGAGCAGTACTTC.

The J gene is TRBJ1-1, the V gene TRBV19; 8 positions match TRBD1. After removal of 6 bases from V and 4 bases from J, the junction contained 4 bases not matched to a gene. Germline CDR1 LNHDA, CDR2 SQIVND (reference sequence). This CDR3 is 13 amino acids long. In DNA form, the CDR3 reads TGTGCCAGTAGGCCCGACAGGGGCACTGAAGCTTTCTTT. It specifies CASRPDRGTEAFF.

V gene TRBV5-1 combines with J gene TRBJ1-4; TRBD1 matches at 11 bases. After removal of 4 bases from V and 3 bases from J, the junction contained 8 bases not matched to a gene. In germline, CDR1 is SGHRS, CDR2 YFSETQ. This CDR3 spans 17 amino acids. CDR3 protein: CASSRTGGIMSNEKLFF. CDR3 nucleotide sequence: TGCGCCAGCAGCCGGACAGGGGGCATAATGTCTAATGAAAAACTGTTTTTT.

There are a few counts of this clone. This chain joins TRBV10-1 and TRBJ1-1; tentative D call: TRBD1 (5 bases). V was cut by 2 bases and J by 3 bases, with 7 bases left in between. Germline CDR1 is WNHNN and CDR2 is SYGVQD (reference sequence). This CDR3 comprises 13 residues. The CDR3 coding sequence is TGCGCCAGCAGTGAGACGGGGGACACTGAAGCTTTCTTT. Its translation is CASSETGDTEAFF.

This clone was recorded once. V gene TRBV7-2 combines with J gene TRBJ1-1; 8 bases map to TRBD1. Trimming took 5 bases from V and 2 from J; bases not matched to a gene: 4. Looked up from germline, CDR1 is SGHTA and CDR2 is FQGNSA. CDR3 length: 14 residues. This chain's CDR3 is CASSRTGINTEAFF. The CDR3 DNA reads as TGTGCCAGCAGCCGGACAGGGATAAACACTGAAGCTTTCTTT.

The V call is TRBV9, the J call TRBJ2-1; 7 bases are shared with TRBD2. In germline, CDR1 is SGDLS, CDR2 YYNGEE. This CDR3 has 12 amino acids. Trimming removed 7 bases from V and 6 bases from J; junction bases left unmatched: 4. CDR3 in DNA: TGTGCCAGCTCTTGGGGGGGCAATGAGCAGTTCTTC. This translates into CASSWGGNEQFF. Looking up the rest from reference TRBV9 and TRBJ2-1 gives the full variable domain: DSGVTQTPKHLITATGQRVTLRCSPRSGDLSVYWYQQSLDQGLQFLIQYYNGEERAKGNILERFSAQQFPDLHSELNLSSLELGDSALYFCASSWGGNEQFFGPGTRLTVL.

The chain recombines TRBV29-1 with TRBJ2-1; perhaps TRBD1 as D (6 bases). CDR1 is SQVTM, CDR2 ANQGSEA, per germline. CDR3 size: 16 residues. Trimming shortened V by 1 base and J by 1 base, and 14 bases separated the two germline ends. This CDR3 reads CSVEGKGQISYNEQFF. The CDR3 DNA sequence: TGCAGCGTTGAAGGGAAAGGACAGATTTCCTACAATGAGCAGTTCTTC.

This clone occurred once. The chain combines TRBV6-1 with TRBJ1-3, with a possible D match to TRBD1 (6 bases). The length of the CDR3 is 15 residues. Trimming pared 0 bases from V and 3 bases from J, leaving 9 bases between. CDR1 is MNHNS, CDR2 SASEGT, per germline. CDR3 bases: TGTGCCAGCAGTGAAGCGGGAGGGGGTGGAAACACCATATATTTT. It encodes CASSEAGGGGNTIYF.

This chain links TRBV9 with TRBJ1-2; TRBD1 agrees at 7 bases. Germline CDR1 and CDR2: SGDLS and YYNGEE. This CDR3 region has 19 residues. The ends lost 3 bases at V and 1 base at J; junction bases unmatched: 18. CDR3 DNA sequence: TGTGCCAGCAGCGGAACTTCCACGAATCGGGACAGTTTTAACTATGGCTACACCTTC. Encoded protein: CASSGTSTNRDSFNYGYTF.

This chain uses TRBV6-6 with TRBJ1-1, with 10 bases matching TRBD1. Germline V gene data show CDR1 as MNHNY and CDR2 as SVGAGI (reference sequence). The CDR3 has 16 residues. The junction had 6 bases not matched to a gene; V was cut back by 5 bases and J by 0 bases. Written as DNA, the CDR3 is TGTGCCAGCAGTCCCGGGACAGGGGTCTTGAACACTGAAGCTTTCTTT. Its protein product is CASSPGTGVLNTEAFF.

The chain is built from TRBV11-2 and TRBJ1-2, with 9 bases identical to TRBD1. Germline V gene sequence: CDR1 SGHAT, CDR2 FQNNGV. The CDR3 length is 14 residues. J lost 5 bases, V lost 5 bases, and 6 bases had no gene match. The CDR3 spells CASSRGQGWYGYTF. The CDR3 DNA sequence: TGTGCCAGCAGCCGTGGACAGGGGTGGTATGGCTACACCTTC.

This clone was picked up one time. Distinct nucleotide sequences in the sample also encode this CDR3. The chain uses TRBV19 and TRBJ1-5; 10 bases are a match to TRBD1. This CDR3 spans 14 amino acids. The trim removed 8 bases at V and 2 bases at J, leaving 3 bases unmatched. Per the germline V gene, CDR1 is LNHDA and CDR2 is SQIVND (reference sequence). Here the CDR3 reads CASSGTGGNQPQHF. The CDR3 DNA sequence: TGTGCCAGTTCCGGGACAGGGGGCAATCAGCCCCAGCATTTT.

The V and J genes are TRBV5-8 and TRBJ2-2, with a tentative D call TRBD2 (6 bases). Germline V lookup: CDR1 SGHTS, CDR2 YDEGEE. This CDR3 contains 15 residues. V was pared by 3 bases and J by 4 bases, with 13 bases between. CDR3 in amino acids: CASSYPRRGTGELFF. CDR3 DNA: TGTGCCAGCAGCTACCCGAGGAGGGGCACCGGGGAGCTGTTTTTT.

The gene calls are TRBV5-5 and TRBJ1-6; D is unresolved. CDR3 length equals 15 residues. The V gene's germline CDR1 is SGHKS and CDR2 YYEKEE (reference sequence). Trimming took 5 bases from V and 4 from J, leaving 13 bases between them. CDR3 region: CASSRDTLYNSPLHF. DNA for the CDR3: TGTGCCAGCAGTAGAGACACGCTGTATAATTCACCCCTCCACTTT.

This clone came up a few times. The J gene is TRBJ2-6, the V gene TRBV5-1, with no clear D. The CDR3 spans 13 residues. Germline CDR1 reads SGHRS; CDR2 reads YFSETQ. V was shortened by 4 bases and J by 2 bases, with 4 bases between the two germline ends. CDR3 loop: CASSPAGANVLTF. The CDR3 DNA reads TGCGCCAGCAGCCCGGCTGGGGCCAACGTCCTGACTTTC.

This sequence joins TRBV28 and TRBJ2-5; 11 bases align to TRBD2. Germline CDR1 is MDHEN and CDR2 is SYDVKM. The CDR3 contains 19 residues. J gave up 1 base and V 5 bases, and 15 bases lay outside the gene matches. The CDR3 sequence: CASSPPRVAGGLVQETQYF. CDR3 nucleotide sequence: TGTGCCAGCAGTCCCCCTCGGGTAGCGGGAGGGCTAGTCCAAGAGACCCAGTACTTC.